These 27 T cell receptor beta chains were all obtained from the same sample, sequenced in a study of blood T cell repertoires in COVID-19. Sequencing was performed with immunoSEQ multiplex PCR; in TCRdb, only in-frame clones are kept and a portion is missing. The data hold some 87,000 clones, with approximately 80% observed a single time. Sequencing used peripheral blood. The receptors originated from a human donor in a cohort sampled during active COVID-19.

The CDR3 DNA sequence: TGTGCCAGCAGCCCTACAGGGGGCCAAAGGTTATCTTACAATGAGCAGTTCTTC. As protein: CASSPTGGQRLSYNEQFF. J is TRBJ2-1 and V is TRBV5-4, with 9 bases that match TRBD1. The V segment lost 4 bases and the J segment 4 bases; nucleotides outside the gene matches: 15. Germline V CDR1 and CDR2: SGHNT, YYREEE (reference sequence). This CDR3 comprises 18 residues.

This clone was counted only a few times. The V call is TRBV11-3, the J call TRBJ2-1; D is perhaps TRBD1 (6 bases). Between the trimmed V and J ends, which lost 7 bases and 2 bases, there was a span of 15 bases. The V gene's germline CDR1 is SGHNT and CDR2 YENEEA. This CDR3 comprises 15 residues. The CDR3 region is CASTKDSRPYNEQFF. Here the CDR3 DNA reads TGTGCCAGCACCAAGGACAGTCGGCCCTACAATGAGCAGTTCTTC.

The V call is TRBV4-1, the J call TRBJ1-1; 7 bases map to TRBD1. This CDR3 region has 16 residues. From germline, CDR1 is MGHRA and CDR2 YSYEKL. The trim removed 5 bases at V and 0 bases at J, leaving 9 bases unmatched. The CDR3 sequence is CASSSRQGLMNTEAFF. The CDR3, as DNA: TGCGCCAGCAGCTCCCGACAGGGACTTATGAACACTGAAGCTTTCTTT.

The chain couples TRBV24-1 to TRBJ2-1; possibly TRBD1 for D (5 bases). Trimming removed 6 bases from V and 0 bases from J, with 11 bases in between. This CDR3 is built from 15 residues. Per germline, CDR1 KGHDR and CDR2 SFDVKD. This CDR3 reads CATSRIDSSYNEQFF. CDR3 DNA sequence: TGTGCCACCAGTAGGATCGACAGCTCCTACAATGAGCAGTTCTTC.

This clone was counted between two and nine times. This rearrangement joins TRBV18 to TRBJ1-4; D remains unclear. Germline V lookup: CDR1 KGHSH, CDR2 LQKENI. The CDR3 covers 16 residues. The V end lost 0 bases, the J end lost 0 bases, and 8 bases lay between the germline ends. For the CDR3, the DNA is TGTGCCAGCTCACCACCAACTGCCACAACTAATGAAAAACTGTTTTTT. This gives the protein CASSPPTATTNEKLFF.

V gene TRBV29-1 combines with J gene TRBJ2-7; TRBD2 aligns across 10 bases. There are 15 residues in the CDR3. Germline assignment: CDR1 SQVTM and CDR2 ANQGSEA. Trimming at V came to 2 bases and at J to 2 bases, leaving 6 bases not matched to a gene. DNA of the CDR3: TGCAGCGTTGAACTAGCGGGGGAGATCGCCTACGAGCAGTACTTC. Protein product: CSVELAGEIAYEQYF.

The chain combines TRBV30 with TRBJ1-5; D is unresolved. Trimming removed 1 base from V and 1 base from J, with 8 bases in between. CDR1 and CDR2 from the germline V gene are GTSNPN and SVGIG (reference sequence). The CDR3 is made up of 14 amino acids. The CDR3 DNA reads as TGTGCCTGGAGTGCCGGGATGAGCAATCAGCCCCAGCATTTT. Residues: CAWSAGMSNQPQHF.

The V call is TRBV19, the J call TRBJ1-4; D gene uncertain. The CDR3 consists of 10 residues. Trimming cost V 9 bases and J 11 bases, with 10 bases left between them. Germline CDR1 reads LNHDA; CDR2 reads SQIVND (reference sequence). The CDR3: CASGGPKLFF. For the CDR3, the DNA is TGTGCCAGCGGCGGGCCCAAACTGTTTTTT. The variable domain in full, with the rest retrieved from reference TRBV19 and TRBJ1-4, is DGGITQSPKYLFRKEGQNVTLSCEQNLNHDAMYWYRQDPGQGLRLIYYSQIVNDFQKGDIAEGYSVSREKKESFPLTVTSAQKNPTAFYLCASGGPKLFFGSGTQLSVL.

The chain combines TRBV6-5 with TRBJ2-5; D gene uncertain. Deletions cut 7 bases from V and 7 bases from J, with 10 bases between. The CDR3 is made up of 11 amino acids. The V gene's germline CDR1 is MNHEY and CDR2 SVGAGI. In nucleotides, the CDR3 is TGTGCCAGCACCACGATCGGGACCCAGTACTTC. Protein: CASTTIGTQYF.

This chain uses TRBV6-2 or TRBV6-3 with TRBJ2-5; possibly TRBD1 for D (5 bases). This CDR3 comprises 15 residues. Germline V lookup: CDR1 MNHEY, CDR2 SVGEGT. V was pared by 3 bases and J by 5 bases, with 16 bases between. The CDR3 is CASSYGQPGMETQYF. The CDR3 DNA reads TGTGCCAGCAGTTATGGACAACCAGGGATGGAGACCCAGTACTTC.

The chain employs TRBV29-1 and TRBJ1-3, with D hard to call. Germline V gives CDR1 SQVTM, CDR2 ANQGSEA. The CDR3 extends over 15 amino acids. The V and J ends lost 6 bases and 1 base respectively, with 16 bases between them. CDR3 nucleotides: TGCAGCGTGGTGCCGGTTTTCGGGTCTGGAAACACCATATATTTT. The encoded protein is CSVVPVFGSGNTIYF.

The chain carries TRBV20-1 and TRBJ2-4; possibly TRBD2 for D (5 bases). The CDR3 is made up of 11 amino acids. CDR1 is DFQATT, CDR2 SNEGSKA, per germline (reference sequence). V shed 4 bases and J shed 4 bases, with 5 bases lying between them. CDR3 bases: TGCAGTGCTATAGCGAAAAACATTCAGTACTTC. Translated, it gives CSAIAKNIQYF.

This CDR3 reads CASSLGRTSFYEQYF. In DNA form, the CDR3 reads TGCGCCAGCAGCCTAGGGAGGACCTCATTCTACGAGCAGTACTTC. The chain carries TRBV4-3 and TRBJ2-7; D is possibly TRBD2 (6 bases). V was cut by 4 bases and J by 3 bases, with 16 bases left in between. The CDR3 totals 15 residues. Germline loops: CDR1 LGHNA, CDR2 YSLEER.

CDR3 loop: CASSQGLPGGEKLFF. In nucleotides, the CDR3 is TGTGCCAGCAGCCAAGGTCTCCCAGGTGGTGAAAAACTGTTTTTT. This chain links TRBV4-2 with TRBJ1-4; D gene unclear. Germline CDR1 reads LGHNA; CDR2 reads YNFKEQ. The CDR3 length is 15 residues. V was cut by 1 base and J by 7 bases, with 13 bases left in between.

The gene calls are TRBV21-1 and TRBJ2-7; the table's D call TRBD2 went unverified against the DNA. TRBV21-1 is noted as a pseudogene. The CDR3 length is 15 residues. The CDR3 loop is CASSKSPELESEQYF. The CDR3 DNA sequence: TGTGCCAGCAGCAAATCCCCCGAACTCGAGTCCGAGCAGTACTTC.

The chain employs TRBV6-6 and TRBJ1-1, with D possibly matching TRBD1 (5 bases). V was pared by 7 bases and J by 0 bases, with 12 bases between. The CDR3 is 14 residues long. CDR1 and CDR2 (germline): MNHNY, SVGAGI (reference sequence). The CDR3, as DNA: TGTGCCAGCAAAAAGGACAACCTGAACACTGAAGCTTTCTTT. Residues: CASKKDNLNTEAFF.

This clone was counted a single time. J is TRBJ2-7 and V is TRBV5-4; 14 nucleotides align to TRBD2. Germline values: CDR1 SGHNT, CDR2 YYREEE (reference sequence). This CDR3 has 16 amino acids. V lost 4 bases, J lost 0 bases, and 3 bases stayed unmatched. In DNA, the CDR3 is TGTGCCAGCAGCCCGGGGACTAGCGGGAGCTCCTACGAGCAGTACTTC. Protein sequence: CASSPGTSGSSYEQYF.

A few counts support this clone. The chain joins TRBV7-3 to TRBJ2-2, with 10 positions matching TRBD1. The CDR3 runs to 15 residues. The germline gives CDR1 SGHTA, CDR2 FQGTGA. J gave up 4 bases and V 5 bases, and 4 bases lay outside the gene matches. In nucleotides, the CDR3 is TGTGCCAGCAGCCGGGACAGGGGAGGCACCGGGGAGCTGTTTTTT. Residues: CASSRDRGGTGELFF.

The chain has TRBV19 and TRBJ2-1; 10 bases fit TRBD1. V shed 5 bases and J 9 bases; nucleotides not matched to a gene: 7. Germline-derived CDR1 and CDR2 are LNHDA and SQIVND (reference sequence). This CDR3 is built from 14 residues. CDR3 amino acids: CASSPDRGLTEQFF. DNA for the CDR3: TGTGCCAGTAGTCCCGACAGGGGGCTGACTGAGCAGTTCTTC.

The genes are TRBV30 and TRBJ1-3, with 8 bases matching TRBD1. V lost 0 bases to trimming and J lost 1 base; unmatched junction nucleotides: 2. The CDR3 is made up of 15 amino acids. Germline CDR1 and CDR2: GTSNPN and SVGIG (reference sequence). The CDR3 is CAWSVRDRSGNTIYF. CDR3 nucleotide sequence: TGTGCCTGGAGTGTACGGGACAGGTCTGGAAACACCATATATTTT.

CDR3 nucleotides: TGTGCCAGCAGCCCCCTGGACAGAGGAGATGGCTACACCTTC. It is translated as CASSPLDRGDGYTF. The chain is built from TRBV5-6 and TRBJ1-2; tentatively, D is TRBD1 (6 bases). The V gene's germline CDR1 is SGHDT and CDR2 YYEEEE. The CDR3 covers 14 residues. V gave up 4 bases and J gave up 6 bases, with 16 bases separating them.

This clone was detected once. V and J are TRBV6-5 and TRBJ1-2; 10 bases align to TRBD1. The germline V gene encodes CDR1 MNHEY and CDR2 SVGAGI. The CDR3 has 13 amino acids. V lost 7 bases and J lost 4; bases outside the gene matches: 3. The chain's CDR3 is CASTRDRGYGYTF. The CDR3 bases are TGTGCCAGCACTCGGGACAGGGGCTATGGCTACACCTTC.

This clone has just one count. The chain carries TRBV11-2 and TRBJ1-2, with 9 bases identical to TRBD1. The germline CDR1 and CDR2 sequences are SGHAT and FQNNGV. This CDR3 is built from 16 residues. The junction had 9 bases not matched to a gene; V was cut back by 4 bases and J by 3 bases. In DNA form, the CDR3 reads TGTGCCAGCAGCTCTATACAGGGGGCGCGGGACTATGGCTACACCTTC. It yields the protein CASSSIQGARDYGYTF.

CDR3: CASSARAYGGNTIYF. The DNA of the CDR3 is TGTGCCAGCAGCGCCAGGGCCTACGGGGGAAACACCATATATTTT. The gene calls are TRBV11-2 and TRBJ1-3, with D tentatively TRBD1 (5 bases). V was shortened by 5 bases and J by 4 bases, with 15 bases between the two germline ends. The V gene's germline CDR1 is SGHAT and CDR2 FQNNGV. This CDR3 is built from 15 residues.

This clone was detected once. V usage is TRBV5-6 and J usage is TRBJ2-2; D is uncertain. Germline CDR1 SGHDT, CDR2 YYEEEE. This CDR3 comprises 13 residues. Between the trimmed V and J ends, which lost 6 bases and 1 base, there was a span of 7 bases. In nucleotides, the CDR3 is TGTGCCAGCACCTACGGGAACACCGGGGAGCTGTTTTTT. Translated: CASTYGNTGELFF.

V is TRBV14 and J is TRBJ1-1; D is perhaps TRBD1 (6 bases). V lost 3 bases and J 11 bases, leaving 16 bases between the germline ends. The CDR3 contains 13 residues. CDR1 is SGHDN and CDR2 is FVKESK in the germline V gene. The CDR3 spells CASSHPPGHWAFF. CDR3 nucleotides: TGTGCCAGCAGCCATCCGCCGGGACACTGGGCTTTCTTT. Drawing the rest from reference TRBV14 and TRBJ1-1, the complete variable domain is EAGVTQFPSHSVIEKGQTVTLRCDPISGHDNLYWYRRVMGKEIKFLLHFVKESKQDESGMPNNRFLAERTGGTYSTLKVQPAELEDSGVYFCASSHPPGHWAFFGQGTRLTVV.

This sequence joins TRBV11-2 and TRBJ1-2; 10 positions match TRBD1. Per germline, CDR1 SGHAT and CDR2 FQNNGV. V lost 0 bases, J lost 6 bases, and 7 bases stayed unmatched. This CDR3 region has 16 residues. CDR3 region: CASSLDGTGVRDGYTF. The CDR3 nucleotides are TGTGCCAGCAGCTTAGACGGGACAGGGGTCCGGGATGGCTACACCTTC.